This entry concerns a single T cell receptor (beta chain). What it binds is unknown. The entry originates in a study of memory CD4+ T cells and cytomegalovirus serostatus. At the level of the study: This sample comes from healthy Belgian adults, 8 to 10 CMV seropositive, 20 to 25 seronegative. Study-level points and caveats: Of 150 to 200 reported CMV TCRbeta sequences, 67 were found in memory CD4+ repertoires. A US-trained random forest predicted CMV serostatus with median AUC around 0.9.

The sort gate was single viable CD3+CD4+CD8-CD45RO+ cells for memory CD4+ T cells. Serum IgG to CMV pp150, pp28, p38 and p52 defined serostatus. The CDR3 contains 18 residues. The germline CDR1 and CDR2 sequences are KGHSH and LQKENI. V dropped 1 base and J dropped 2 bases, with 21 bases sitting between them. The data were produced by immunoSEQ multiplex PCR, yet TCRdb's version contains in-frame clones alone and is incomplete. The sample shows 46,000 or so clones, around 78% of them seen only once. This receptor was taken from an adult in good health and CMV-seronegative. The sample was memory CD4+ T cells from blood. J is TRBJ2-7 and V is TRBV18, with D hard to call. The CDR3, as DNA: TGTGCCAGCTCACCACGCTTGCCAGCCTCAACGACGCCCTACGAGCAGTACTTC. Translated, it gives CASSPRLPASTTPYEQYF.